This T cell receptor beta chain came from a study of cytomegalovirus exposure and HLA in healthy donors. Study findings and constraints: Later analysis indicated greater clonal expansion among HLA-associated TCR beta chains than among equally common other chains.

Details on this clone: The antigen remains unidentified.

With 60 Vbeta and 13 Jbeta primers, the PCR was carried out. Generated by immunoSEQ multiplex PCR, the TCRdb table keeps only in-frame clones and is missing some. The table records 150,000 or so clones, 73% of them present only once. This TCR was sampled from a woman aged 18-29 years in good health and CMV-seronegative. The specimen sequenced was PBMCs.

DNA of the CDR3: TGTGCCAGTAGTATGCGTGGGACAGGTCTCCTAATGAACACCGGGGAGCTGTTTTTT. It is translated as CASSMRGTGLLMNTGELFF. J is TRBJ2-2 and V is TRBV19; 8 nucleotides agree with TRBD1. The ends lost 3 bases at V and 1 base at J; junction bases unmatched: 13. Germline CDR1 LNHDA, CDR2 SQIVND (reference sequence). This CDR3 is 19 amino acids long.